This entry lists 2 T cell receptor beta chains sequenced from one sample in a study of shared clonotypes between healthy human individuals. Clones were read by immunoSEQ multiplex PCR, and TCRdb kept only the in-frame ones, dropping some. The table records around 980,000 clones, more than 75% of them present only once. Sequenced sample: memory CD4+ T cells from PBMCs. Subset specified: CD45RA-negative fraction. The source is a man between 18 and 29 years old in good health. Some clones in this sample may be carry-over from other donors' samples.

This clone was observed a few times. V usage is TRBV5-1 and J usage is TRBJ2-5; D not resolved. Germline values: CDR1 SGHRS, CDR2 YFSETQ. V lost 3 bases to trimming and J lost 4 bases, with 10 bases between them. The CDR3 consists of 13 residues. As DNA, the CDR3 is TGCGCCAGCAGCTGGGCCGGCGGAGAGACCCAGTACTTC. It yields the protein CASSWAGGETQYF.

As for this clone: This same CDR3 is encoded by further DNA sequences in the sample. The chain recombines TRBV27 with TRBJ2-7; tentative D call: TRBD2 (7 bases). Germline V gene data show CDR1 as MNHEY and CDR2 as SMNVEV (reference sequence). This CDR3 spans 14 amino acids. V shed 5 bases and J shed 3 bases, with 14 bases lying between them. CDR3 loop: CASSLGGRGYEQYF. For the CDR3, the DNA is TGTGCCAGCAGTCTAGGGGGGAGGGGCTACGAGCAGTACTTC.